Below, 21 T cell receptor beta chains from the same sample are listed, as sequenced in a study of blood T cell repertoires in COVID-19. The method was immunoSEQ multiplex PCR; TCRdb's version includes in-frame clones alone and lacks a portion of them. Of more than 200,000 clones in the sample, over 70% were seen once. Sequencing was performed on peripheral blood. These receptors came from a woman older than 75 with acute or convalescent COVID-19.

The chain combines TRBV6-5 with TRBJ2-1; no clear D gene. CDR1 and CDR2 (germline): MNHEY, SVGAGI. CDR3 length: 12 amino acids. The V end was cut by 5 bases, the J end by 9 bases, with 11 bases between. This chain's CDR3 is CASSRPPSEQFF. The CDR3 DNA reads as TGTGCCAGCAGTCGCCCCCCGAGTGAGCAGTTCTTC.

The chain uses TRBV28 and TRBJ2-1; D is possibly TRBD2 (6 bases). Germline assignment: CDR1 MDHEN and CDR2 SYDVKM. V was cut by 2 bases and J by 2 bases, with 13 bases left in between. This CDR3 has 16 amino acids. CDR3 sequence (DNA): TGTGCCAGCAGTTTACAAACTAGCAGGGCCTACAATGAGCAGTTCTTC. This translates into CASSLQTSRAYNEQFF.

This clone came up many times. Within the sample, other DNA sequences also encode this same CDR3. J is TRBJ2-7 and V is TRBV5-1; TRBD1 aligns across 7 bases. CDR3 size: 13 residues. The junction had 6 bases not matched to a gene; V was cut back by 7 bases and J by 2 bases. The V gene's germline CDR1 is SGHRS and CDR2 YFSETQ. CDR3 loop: CASSTGVPYEQYF. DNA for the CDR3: TGCGCCAGCTCCACAGGGGTTCCCTACGAGCAGTACTTC.

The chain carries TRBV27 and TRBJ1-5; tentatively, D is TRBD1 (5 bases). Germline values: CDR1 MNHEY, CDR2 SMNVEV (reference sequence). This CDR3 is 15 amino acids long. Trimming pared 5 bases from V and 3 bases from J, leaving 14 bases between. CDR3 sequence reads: CASSPLGQFNQPQHF. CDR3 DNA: TGTGCCAGCAGTCCCCTGGGGCAGTTCAATCAGCCCCAGCATTTT.

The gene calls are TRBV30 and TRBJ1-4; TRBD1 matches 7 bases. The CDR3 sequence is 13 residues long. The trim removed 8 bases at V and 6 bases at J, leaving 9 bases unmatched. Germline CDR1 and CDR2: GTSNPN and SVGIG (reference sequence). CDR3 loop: CAGSGTAHEKLFF. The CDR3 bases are TGTGCCGGGTCAGGGACAGCACATGAAAAACTGTTTTTT.

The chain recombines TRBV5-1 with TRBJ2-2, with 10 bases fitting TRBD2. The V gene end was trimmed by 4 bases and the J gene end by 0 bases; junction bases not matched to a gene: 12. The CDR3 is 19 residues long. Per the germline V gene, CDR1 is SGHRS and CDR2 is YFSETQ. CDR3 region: CASSRRLGSGRANTGELFF. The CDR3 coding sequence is TGCGCCAGCAGCCGTAGACTTGGAAGCGGGAGGGCGAACACCGGGGAGCTGTTTTTT.

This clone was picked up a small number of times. The CDR3 coding sequence is TGTGCCAGTAGTGTGGAGGGGGCGTCGGGCTACACCTTC. Translation gives CASSVEGASGYTF. The rearrangement joins TRBV19 to TRBJ1-2; 7 bases are a match to TRBD1. V gave up 5 bases and J gave up 8 bases; unmatched junction bases: 8. Germline CDR1 and CDR2: LNHDA and SQIVND (reference sequence). This CDR3 spans 13 amino acids.

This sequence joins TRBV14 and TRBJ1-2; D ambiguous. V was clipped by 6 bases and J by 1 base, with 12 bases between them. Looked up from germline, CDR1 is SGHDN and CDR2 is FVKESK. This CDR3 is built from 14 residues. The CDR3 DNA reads TGTGCCAGCAGTCAACGTCCTAATAACTATGGCTACACCTTC. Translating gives CASSQRPNNYGYTF.

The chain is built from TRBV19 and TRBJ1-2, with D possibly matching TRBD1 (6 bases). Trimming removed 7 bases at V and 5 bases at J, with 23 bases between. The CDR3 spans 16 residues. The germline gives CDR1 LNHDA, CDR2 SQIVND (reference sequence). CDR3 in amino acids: CASNPRTDLIRYGYTF. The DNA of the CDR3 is TGTGCCAGTAACCCAAGGACAGACTTGATCCGATATGGCTACACCTTC.

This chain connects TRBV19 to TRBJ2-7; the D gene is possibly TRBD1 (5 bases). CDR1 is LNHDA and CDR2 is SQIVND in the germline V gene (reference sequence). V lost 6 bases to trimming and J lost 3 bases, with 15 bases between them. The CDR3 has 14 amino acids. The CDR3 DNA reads TGTGCCAGTAGCCCACAGGACCCCCTCTACGAGCAGTACTTC. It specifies CASSPQDPLYEQYF.

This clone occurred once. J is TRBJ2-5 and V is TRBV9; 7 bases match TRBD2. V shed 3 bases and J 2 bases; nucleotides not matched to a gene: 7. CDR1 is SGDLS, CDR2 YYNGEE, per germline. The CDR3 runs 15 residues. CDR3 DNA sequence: TGTGCCAGCAGCGCCCAGCGGGGAGGGCAAGAGACCCAGTACTTC. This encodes CASSAQRGGQETQYF. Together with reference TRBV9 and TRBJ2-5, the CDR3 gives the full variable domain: DSGVTQTPKHLITATGQRVTLRCSPRSGDLSVYWYQQSLDQGLQFLIQYYNGEERAKGNILERFSAQQFPDLHSELNLSSLELGDSALYFCASSAQRGGQETQYFGPGTRLLVL.

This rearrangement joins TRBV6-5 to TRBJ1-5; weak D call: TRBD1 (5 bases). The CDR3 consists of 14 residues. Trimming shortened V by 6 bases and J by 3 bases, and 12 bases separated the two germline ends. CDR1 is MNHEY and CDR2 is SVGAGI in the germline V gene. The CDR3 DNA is TGTGCCAGCAGGGAGGGACGGATCAATCAGCCCCAGCATTTT. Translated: CASREGRINQPQHF.

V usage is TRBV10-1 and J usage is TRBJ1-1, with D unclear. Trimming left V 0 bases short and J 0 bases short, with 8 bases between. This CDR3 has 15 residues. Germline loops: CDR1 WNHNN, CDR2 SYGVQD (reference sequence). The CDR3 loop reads CASSESPGLNTEAFF. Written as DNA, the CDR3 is TGCGCCAGCAGTGAGTCCCCAGGTCTGAACACTGAAGCTTTCTTT.

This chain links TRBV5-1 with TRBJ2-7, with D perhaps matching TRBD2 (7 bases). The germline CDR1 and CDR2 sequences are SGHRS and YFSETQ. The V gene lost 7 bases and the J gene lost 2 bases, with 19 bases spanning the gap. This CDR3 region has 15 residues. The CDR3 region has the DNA TGCGCCAGCCGTCCGGGAACGGGGGGCCCCTACGAGCAGTACTTC. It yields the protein CASRPGTGGPYEQYF. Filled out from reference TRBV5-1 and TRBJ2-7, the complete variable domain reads KAGVTQTPRYLIKTRGQQVTLSCSPISGHRSVSWYQQTPGQGLQFLFEYFSETQRNKGNFPGRFSGRQFSNSRSEMNVSTLELGDSALYLCASRPGTGGPYEQYFGPGTRLTVT.

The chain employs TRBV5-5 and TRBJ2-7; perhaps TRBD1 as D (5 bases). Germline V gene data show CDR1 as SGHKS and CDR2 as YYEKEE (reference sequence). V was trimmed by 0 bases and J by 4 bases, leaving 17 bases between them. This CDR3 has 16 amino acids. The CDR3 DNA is TGTGCCAGCAGCTTGGAGGCAGGGCCCACCATATACGAGCAGTACTTC. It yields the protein CASSLEAGPTIYEQYF.

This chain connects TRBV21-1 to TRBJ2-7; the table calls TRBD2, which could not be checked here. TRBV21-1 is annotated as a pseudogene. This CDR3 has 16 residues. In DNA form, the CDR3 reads TGTGCCAGCAGCACTAGGCGATGGCCTTCTAAAAACGAGCAGTACTTC. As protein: CASSTRRWPSKNEQYF.

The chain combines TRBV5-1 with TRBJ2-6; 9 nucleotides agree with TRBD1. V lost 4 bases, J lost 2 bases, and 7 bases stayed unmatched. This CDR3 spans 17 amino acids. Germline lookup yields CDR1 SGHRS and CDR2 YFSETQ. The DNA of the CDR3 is TGCGCCAGCAGCCCCGGGACAGGGTCCACTGGGGCCAACGTCCTGACTTTC. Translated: CASSPGTGSTGANVLTF.

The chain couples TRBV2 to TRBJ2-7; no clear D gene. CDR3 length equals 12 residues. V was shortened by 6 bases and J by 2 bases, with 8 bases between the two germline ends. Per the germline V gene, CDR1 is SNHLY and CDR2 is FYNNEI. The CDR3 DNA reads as TGTGCCAGCAGCAAAGACACCTACGAGCAGTACTTC. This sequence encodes CASSKDTYEQYF.

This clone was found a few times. Here the CDR3 DNA reads TGTGCCAGCACCGGGGTCCTGGGGTACAATGAGCAGTTCTTC. Translation: CASTGVLGYNEQFF. The rearrangement joins TRBV2 to TRBJ2-1; maybe TRBD2 (5 bases). This CDR3 contains 14 residues. The V gene lost 7 bases and the J gene lost 4 bases, with 14 bases spanning the gap. CDR1 is SNHLY, CDR2 FYNNEI, per germline.

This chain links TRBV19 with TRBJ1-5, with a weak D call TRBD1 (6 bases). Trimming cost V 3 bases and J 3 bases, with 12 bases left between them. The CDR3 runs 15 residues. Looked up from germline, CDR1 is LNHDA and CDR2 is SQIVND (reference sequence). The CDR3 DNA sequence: TGTGCCAGTAGTATCACAGACAGGCTCAATCAGCCCCAGCATTTT. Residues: CASSITDRLNQPQHF.

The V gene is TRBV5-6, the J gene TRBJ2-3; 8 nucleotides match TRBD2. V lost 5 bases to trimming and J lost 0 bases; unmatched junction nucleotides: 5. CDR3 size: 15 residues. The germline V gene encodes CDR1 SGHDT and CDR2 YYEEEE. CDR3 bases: TGTGCCAGCAGTCCCAGCGGGAGAAGCACAGATACGCAGTATTTT. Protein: CASSPSGRSTDTQYF.